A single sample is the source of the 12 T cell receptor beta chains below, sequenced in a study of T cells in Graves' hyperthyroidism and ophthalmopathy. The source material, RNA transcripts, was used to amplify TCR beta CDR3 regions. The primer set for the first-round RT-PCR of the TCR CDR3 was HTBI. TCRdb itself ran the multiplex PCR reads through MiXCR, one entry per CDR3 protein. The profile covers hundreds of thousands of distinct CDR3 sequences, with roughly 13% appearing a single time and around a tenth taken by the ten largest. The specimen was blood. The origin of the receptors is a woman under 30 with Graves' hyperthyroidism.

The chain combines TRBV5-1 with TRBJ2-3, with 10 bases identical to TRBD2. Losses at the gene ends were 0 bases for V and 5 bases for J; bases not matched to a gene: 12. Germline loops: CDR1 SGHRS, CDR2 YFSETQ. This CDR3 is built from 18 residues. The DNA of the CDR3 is TGCGCCAGCAGCTTGGGAATTGCTAGCGGGGGTGGTGGAGATACGCAGTATTTT. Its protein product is CASSLGIASGGGGDTQYF.

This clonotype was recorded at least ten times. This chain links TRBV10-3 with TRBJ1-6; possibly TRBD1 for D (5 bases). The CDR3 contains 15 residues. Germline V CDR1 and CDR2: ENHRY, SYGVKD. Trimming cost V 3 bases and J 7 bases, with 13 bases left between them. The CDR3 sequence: CAISDQGLTNSPLHF. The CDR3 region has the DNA TGTGCCATCAGTGACCAGGGTCTGACAAATTCACCCCTCCACTTT.

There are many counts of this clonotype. For the CDR3, the DNA is TGCGCCAGCAGCCAAGAGGGGCTAGCGAAAGAGACCCAGTACTTC. Translating it yields CASSQEGLAKETQYF. V gene TRBV4-1 combines with J gene TRBJ2-5; tentatively, D is TRBD2 (6 bases). Per the germline V gene, CDR1 is MGHRA and CDR2 is YSYEKL. This CDR3 is 15 amino acids long. V was shortened by 0 bases and J by 3 bases, with 11 bases between the two germline ends.

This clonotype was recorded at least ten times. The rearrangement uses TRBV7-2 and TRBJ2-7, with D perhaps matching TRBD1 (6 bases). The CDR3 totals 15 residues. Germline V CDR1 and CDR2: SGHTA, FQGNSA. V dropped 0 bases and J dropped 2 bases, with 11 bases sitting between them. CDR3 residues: CASSLAGRGPYEQYF. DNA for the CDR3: TGTGCCAGCAGCTTAGCGGGCAGGGGTCCCTACGAGCAGTACTTC.

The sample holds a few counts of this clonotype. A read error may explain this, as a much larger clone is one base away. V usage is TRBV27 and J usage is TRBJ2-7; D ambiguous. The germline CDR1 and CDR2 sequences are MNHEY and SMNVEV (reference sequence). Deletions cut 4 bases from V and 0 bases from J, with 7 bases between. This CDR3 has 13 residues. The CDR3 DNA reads TGTGCCAGCAGTTCCCGACCCTCCTACGAGCAGTACTTC. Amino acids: CASSSRPSYEQYF.

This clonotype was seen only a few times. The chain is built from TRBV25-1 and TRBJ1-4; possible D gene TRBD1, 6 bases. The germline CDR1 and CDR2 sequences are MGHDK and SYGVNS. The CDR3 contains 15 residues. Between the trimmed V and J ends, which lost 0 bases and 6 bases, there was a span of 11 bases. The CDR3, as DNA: TGTGCCAGCAGTGAATATGAGGGGGTAGATGAAAAACTGTTTTTT. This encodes CASSEYEGVDEKLFF.

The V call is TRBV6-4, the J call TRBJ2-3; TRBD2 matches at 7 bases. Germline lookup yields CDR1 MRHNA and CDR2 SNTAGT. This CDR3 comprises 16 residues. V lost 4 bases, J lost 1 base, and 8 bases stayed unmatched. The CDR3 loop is CASSARLARGTDTQYF. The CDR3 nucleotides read TGTGCCAGCAGTGCACGACTAGCTCGTGGCACAGATACGCAGTATTTT.

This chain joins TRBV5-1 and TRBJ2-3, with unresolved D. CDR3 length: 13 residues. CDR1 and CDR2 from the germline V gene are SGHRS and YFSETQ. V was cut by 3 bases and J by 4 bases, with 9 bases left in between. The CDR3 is CASSSGPADTQYF. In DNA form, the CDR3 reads TGCGCCAGCAGCTCCGGTCCCGCAGATACGCAGTATTTT.

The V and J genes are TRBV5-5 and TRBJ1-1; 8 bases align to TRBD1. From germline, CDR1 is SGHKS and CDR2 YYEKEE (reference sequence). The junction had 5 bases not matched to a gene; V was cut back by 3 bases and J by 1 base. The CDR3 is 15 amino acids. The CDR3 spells CASSSPGQGNTEAFF. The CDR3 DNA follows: TGTGCCAGCAGCTCTCCTGGACAGGGGAACACTGAAGCTTTCTTT. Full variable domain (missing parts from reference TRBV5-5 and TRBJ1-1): DAGVTQSPTHLIKTRGQQVTLRCSPISGHKSVSWYQQVLGQGPQFIFQYYEKEERGRGNFPDRFSARQFPNYSSELNVNALLLGDSALYLCASSSPGQGNTEAFFGQGTRLTVV.

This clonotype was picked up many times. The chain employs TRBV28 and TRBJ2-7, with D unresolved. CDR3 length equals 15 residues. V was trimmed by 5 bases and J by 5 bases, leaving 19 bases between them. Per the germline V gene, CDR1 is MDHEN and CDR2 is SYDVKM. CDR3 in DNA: TGTGCCAGCAGTACACCGCAAACTCTCCGGGACGAGCAGTACTTC. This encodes CASSTPQTLRDEQYF.

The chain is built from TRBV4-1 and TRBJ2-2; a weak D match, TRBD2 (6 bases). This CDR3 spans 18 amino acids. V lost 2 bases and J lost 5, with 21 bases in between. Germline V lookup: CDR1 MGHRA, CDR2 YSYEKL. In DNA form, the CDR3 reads TGCGCCAGCAGCCAAATCATGGCGGGATTGGGTCCTACCGGGGAGCTGTTTTTT. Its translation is CASSQIMAGLGPTGELFF.

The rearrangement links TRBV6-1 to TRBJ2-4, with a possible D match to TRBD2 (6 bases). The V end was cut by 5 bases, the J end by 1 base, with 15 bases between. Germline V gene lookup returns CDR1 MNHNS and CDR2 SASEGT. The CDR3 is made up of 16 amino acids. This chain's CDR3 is CASSKESGGAKNIQYF. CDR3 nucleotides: TGTGCCAGCAGTAAAGAGAGTGGGGGGGCCAAAAACATTCAGTACTTC.